The clone carrying this T cell receptor (beta chain) was detected a few times. Its antigen is unidentified. This specimen belongs to a study of T cell responses to AZD1222 COVID-19 vaccine. Study findings and constraints: Increased Spike-specific TCR breadth and depth were observed after two AZD1222 doses.

Germline V gives CDR1 SGHKS, CDR2 YYEKEE (reference sequence). With 0 bases removed from V and 8 bases from J, the gap between germline ends came to 17 bases. The CDR3 is 15 residues long. The repertoire was sequenced with immunoSEQ multiplex PCR; TCRdb's copy has only in-frame clones and lacks some. The repertoire holds about 130,000 clones, about 90% seen once, with under 2% in the top ten. The genes are TRBV5-5 and TRBJ1-2; D uncertain. The clonotype originates from an adult in good health. Source: peripheral blood, taken on day 0 of AZD1222 vaccination. This chain's CDR3 is CASSLVGLGFGGYTF. CDR3 in DNA: TGTGCCAGCAGCTTGGTGGGTCTGGGGTTCGGGGGCTACACCTTC.